Shown below are 28 T cell receptor beta chains from a single sample sequenced in a study of blood T cell repertoires in COVID-19. Assay: immunoSEQ multiplex PCR; the TCRdb copy retains only in-frame clones and omits some. The sample holds tens of thousands of clones; approximately 82% are singletons and the top ten take around 22%. The sequencing input was peripheral blood. These receptors all come from a woman in her forties or fifties with acute or convalescent COVID-19.

V and J are TRBV7-3 and TRBJ1-1, with D perhaps TRBD1 (5 bases). The CDR3 has 17 residues. V was cut by 5 bases and J by 1 base, with 20 bases left in between. CDR1 and CDR2 from the germline V gene are SGHTA and FQGTGA. The chain's CDR3 is CASSRGPVAGGNTEAFF. CDR3 sequence (DNA): TGTGCCAGCAGCCGAGGCCCCGTTGCGGGGGGGAACACTGAAGCTTTCTTT.

The chain couples TRBV5-5 to TRBJ1-2; 7 bases align to TRBD1. This CDR3 spans 14 amino acids. The germline gives CDR1 SGHKS, CDR2 YYEKEE (reference sequence). With 6 bases clipped from V and 4 bases from J, the junction kept 9 bases outside the gene matches. The CDR3: CASNPGQPSYGYTF. As DNA, the CDR3 is TGTGCCAGCAACCCGGGACAGCCGAGCTATGGCTACACCTTC.

This clone showed up just a few times. One junction end disagrees with the germline gene, perhaps due to a read error. The chain uses TRBV6-5 and TRBJ1-2; possible D gene TRBD1, 5 bases. The CDR3 extends over 12 amino acids. Germline CDR1 reads MNHEY; CDR2 reads SVGAGI. In nucleotides, the CDR3 is TGTGCCAGCAGAACCTCCCAGGGATCATCCTCCTTC. This encodes CASRTSQGSSSF.

The chain combines TRBV25-1 with TRBJ1-1; tentative D call: TRBD1 (5 bases). The CDR3 runs to 12 residues. Germline V lookup: CDR1 MGHDK, CDR2 SYGVNS. V lost 8 bases to trimming and J lost 6 bases, with 13 bases between them. DNA for the CDR3: TGTGCCAGCTATGGGGGGTTTGCTGAAGCTTTCTTT. Protein sequence: CASYGGFAEAFF.

In its sample, this clone was seen once. The chain recombines TRBV10-3 with TRBJ1-2; 8 nucleotides agree with TRBD1. With V trimmed by 3 bases and J by 4 bases, 7 bases remained unmatched. Germline V lookup: CDR1 ENHRY, CDR2 SYGVKD. The CDR3 spans 15 residues. The CDR3: CAISDRTGSFYGYTF. The CDR3 bases are TGTGCCATCAGTGACCGGACAGGGTCTTTCTATGGCTACACCTTC.

The genes are TRBV5-4 and TRBJ1-2; D possibly corresponds to TRBD1 (5 bases). Per germline, CDR1 SGHNT and CDR2 YYREEE (reference sequence). The CDR3 has 14 residues. The germline V and J ends were trimmed by 4 bases and 3 bases, with 13 bases remaining between them. For the CDR3, the DNA is TGTGCCAGCAGCCCCGAAGCCAGGGACTATGGCTACACCTTC. Translating gives CASSPEARDYGYTF.

The rearrangement uses TRBV27 and TRBJ2-4; TRBD1 matches at 8 bases. CDR1 MNHEY and CDR2 SMNVEV come from the germline V gene (reference sequence). The CDR3 runs to 16 residues. Unmatched junction bases numbered 6, after V lost 5 bases and J lost 0 bases. The DNA for the CDR3 is TGTGCCAGCAGTCCAGGGACAGGCCTAGCCAAAAACATTCAGTACTTC. It specifies CASSPGTGLAKNIQYF.

The chain is built from TRBV7-8 and TRBJ2-2; TRBD2 is a possible D gene (6 bases). The V gene's germline CDR1 is SGHVS and CDR2 FQNEAQ. The CDR3 is 17 residues long. V lost 5 bases to trimming and J lost 3 bases, with 19 bases between them. The CDR3 reads CASSTPRRGDYTGELFF. DNA for the CDR3: TGTGCCAGCAGCACCCCTCGGAGGGGCGACTACACCGGGGAGCTGTTTTTT.

In this sample, this clone turned up a few times. The chain has TRBV5-3 and TRBJ1-1, with unresolved D. TRBV5-3 carries the ORF label, with uncertain function. The CDR3 contains 16 residues. V lost 5 bases to trimming and J lost 1 base, with 18 bases between them. CDR3 sequence: CARRDDKLEGNTEAFF. CDR3 sequence (DNA): TGTGCCAGAAGGGATGACAAGTTGGAGGGGAACACTGAAGCTTTCTTT.

The chain joins TRBV18 to TRBJ2-7, with TRBD1 as a possible D gene (6 bases). The CDR3 is made up of 13 amino acids. Germline CDR1 and CDR2: KGHSH and LQKENI. V was trimmed by 3 bases and J by 5 bases, leaving 11 bases between them. The CDR3 DNA sequence: TGTGCCAGCTCACCGAACAGGGCGGACGAGCAGTACTTC. Translating it yields CASSPNRADEQYF. The variable domain in full, completed from reference TRBV18 and TRBJ2-7, reads NAGVMQNPRHLVRRRGQEARLRCSPMKGHSHVYWYRQLPEEGLKFMVYLQKENIIDESGMPKERFSAEFPKEGPSILRIQQVVRGDSAAYFCASSPNRADEQYFGPGTRLTVT.

The rearrangement uses TRBV4-3 and TRBJ1-1, with D possibly being TRBD1 (6 bases). The germline gives CDR1 LGHNA, CDR2 YSLEER. The CDR3 runs 14 residues. With 2 bases removed from V and 0 bases from J, the gap between germline ends came to 7 bases. This chain's CDR3 is CASSQRDMNTEAFF. CDR3 nucleotides: TGCGCCAGCAGCCAAAGGGACATGAACACTGAAGCTTTCTTT.

The J gene is TRBJ2-1, the V gene TRBV9; weak D call: TRBD1 (7 bases). The CDR3 is 15 residues long. The V end was cut by 4 bases, the J end by 5 bases, with 16 bases between. CDR1 and CDR2 from the germline V gene are SGDLS and YYNGEE. In DNA form, the CDR3 reads TGTGCCAGCAGCCCTTCAGGGGGGACGGACAATGAGCAGTTCTTC. Translated: CASSPSGGTDNEQFF.

This clone was seen a handful of times. This chain connects TRBV30 to TRBJ2-7, with a tentative D call TRBD1 (5 bases). Germline V gives CDR1 GTSNPN, CDR2 SVGIG (reference sequence). This CDR3 comprises 14 residues. V was pared by 0 bases and J by 7 bases, with 16 bases between. In DNA, the CDR3 is TGTGCCTGGAGTGTCCAGGGAACCTTTTGGGAGCAGTACTTC. Its translation is CAWSVQGTFWEQYF.

This chain connects TRBV10-2 to TRBJ2-5; no reliable D call. The CDR3 sequence is 12 residues long. Looked up from germline, CDR1 is WSHSY and CDR2 is SAAADI. Trimming stripped 6 bases from V and 0 bases from J, with 5 bases between. CDR3 residues: CASRQYQETQYF. The CDR3 DNA sequence: TGCGCCAGCAGACAGTACCAAGAGACCCAGTACTTC.

This clone is medium-sized (0.01 to 0.1%) by share. This chain links TRBV6-2 or TRBV6-3 with TRBJ2-3; D not certain. CDR3 size: 14 residues. The germline V and J ends were trimmed by 6 bases and 5 bases, with 15 bases remaining between them. The germline gives CDR1 MNHEY, CDR2 SVGEGT. CDR3 in DNA: TGTGCCAGCAGCACCTGGATAGCCGGAGATACGCAGTATTTT. Translation: CASSTWIAGDTQYF.

This clone was recorded only once. V and J are TRBV19 and TRBJ1-5; TRBD1 matches 8 bases. There are 18 residues in the CDR3. Germline V gene data show CDR1 as LNHDA and CDR2 as SQIVND (reference sequence). J gave up 2 bases and V 10 bases, and 19 bases lay outside the gene matches. The CDR3 sequence: CATRYLTTQGVGNQPQHF. CDR3 in DNA: TGTGCCACCCGATATTTAACGACACAGGGGGTAGGCAATCAGCCCCAGCATTTT.

The chain couples TRBV19 to TRBJ2-4; 7 positions match TRBD2. The V segment lost 11 bases and the J segment 12 bases; nucleotides outside the gene matches: 13. The CDR3 runs to 12 residues. Germline loops: CDR1 LNHDA, CDR2 SQIVND (reference sequence). The CDR3, as DNA: TGTGCCGCAGCGGGGCCCCTGGGGGATCAGTACTTC. As protein: CAAAGPLGDQYF.

The chain couples TRBV30 to TRBJ1-3; possible D gene TRBD1, 6 bases. Germline-derived CDR1 and CDR2 are GTSNPN and SVGIG (reference sequence). This CDR3 contains 10 residues. V was trimmed by 5 bases and J by 9 bases, leaving 8 bases between them. CDR3: CAWGGRTIYF. The CDR3 nucleotides read TGTGCCTGGGGGGGGCGCACCATATATTTT.

The rearrangement uses TRBV7-2 and TRBJ2-1; D is uncertain. Germline assignment: CDR1 SGHTA and CDR2 FQGNSA. The CDR3 is 15 amino acids. V was cut by 5 bases and J by 0 bases, with 11 bases left in between. Here the CDR3 reads CASSPTVFSYNEQFF. The DNA for the CDR3 is TGTGCCAGCAGCCCAACAGTCTTCTCCTACAATGAGCAGTTCTTC.

The CDR3 protein is CASSWAGLGTEAFF. CDR3 nucleotide sequence: TGTGCCAGCAGTTGGGCGGGGTTGGGGACTGAAGCTTTCTTT. The chain couples TRBV6-5 to TRBJ1-1; D call uncertain. Per the germline V gene, CDR1 is MNHEY and CDR2 is SVGAGI. The CDR3 sequence is 14 residues long. Deletions cut 4 bases from V and 5 bases from J, with 14 bases between.

V gene TRBV5-8 combines with J gene TRBJ1-1, with D maybe TRBD1 (5 bases). From germline, CDR1 is SGHTS and CDR2 YDEGEE. This CDR3 is built from 14 residues. Trimming removed 6 bases from V and 6 bases from J, with 18 bases in between. The DNA for the CDR3 is TGTGCCAGCACCATACTTCAGGGTTTTTCTGAAGCTTTCTTT. The encoded protein is CASTILQGFSEAFF.

This chain uses TRBV27 with TRBJ2-3; 10 bases agree with TRBD2. The V segment lost 8 bases and the J segment 0 bases; nucleotides outside the gene matches: 5. The V gene's germline CDR1 is MNHEY and CDR2 SMNVEV (reference sequence). The CDR3 is 15 residues long. CDR3 region: CASVAGGRSTDTQYF. For the CDR3, the DNA is TGTGCCAGCGTAGCGGGGGGAAGAAGCACAGATACGCAGTATTTT.

The V call is TRBV7-8, the J call TRBJ1-1; D remains ambiguous. Per the germline V gene, CDR1 is SGHVS and CDR2 is FQNEAQ. CDR3 length: 15 amino acids. Trimming took 5 bases from V and 0 from J, leaving 13 bases between them. In nucleotides, the CDR3 is TGTGCCAGCAGCATACTAGGCACCCTGAACACTGAAGCTTTCTTT. Translating gives CASSILGTLNTEAFF.

The rearrangement links TRBV6-2 or TRBV6-3 to TRBJ2-5; 13 bases match TRBD2. The CDR3 sequence is 18 residues long. The V gene end was trimmed by 6 bases and the J gene end by 4 bases; junction bases not matched to a gene: 14. Germline-derived CDR1 and CDR2 are MNHEY and SVGEGT. The CDR3 bases are TGTGCCAGCAGCTCACTAGCGGGAGGGCCCCCAAACTTAGAGACCCAGTACTTC. Encoded protein: CASSSLAGGPPNLETQYF.

CDR3 region: CASSLAGGQGRSDTQYF. The CDR3 DNA follows: TGTGCCAGCAGCTTAGCGGGGGGACAGGGGAGGTCAGATACGCAGTATTTT. The chain employs TRBV7-8 and TRBJ2-3; 10 nucleotides line up with TRBD1. Germline lookup yields CDR1 SGHVS and CDR2 FQNEAQ. Losses at the gene ends were 0 bases for V and 4 bases for J; bases not matched to a gene: 7. The CDR3 extends over 17 amino acids.

This clone was observed a few times. The chain recombines TRBV5-4 with TRBJ1-2; TRBD1 agrees at 7 bases. The J segment lost 5 bases and the V segment lost 1 base, leaving 5 bases of the junction unmatched. Germline V gene data show CDR1 as SGHNT and CDR2 as YYREEE (reference sequence). The CDR3 sequence is 14 residues long. Here the CDR3 DNA reads TGTGCCAGCAGCTTGCCGGGACAGCTTTATGGCTACACCTTC. It encodes CASSLPGQLYGYTF.

The chain recombines TRBV5-1 with TRBJ1-2; 8 bases agree with TRBD1. Unmatched junction bases numbered 2, after V lost 4 bases and J lost 0 bases. CDR1 and CDR2 (germline): SGHRS, YFSETQ. The CDR3 covers 14 residues. The CDR3 loop reads CASSRTGSNYGYTF. In nucleotides, the CDR3 is TGCGCCAGCAGCCGGACAGGGTCTAACTATGGCTACACCTTC.

The genes are TRBV19 and TRBJ2-7, with 8 positions matching TRBD2. J was trimmed by 4 bases and V by 5 bases; bases with no gene match: 4. The CDR3 spans 13 residues. Germline V gene data show CDR1 as LNHDA and CDR2 as SQIVND (reference sequence). CDR3 loop: CASSAQRGYEQYF. CDR3 sequence (DNA): TGTGCCAGTAGTGCCCAGCGGGGGTACGAGCAGTACTTC.